The T cell receptor (beta chain) under discussion was sequenced for a study of control samples from healthy donors and cancer patients. Here immunoSEQ multiplex PCR was the method, and the copy in TCRdb shows in-frame clones only, minus some. The sample includes 150,000 or so clones, around 90% of them seen just once. This receptor was obtained from a man between 18 and 35 years old in good health. The sequencing sample was made of blood.

Here the CDR3 DNA reads TGCGCCAGCAACAAGATGACAGGGGAGAGCACTGAAGCTTTCTTT. Residues: CASNKMTGESTEAFF. The chain links TRBV5-1 to TRBJ1-1, with 8 bases lining up with TRBD1. Germline values: CDR1 SGHRS, CDR2 YFSETQ. This CDR3 contains 15 residues. The trim removed 6 bases at V and 4 bases at J, leaving 11 bases unmatched.